Following are 18 T cell receptor beta chains from one sample sequenced in a study of neoadjuvant anti-PD-1 for oral cavity cancer. Time point given: after neoadjuvant nivolumab, at surgical resection. Here immunoSEQ multiplex PCR was the method, and the copy in TCRdb shows in-frame clones only, minus some. The sample holds roughly 23,000 clones, 40% to 50% seen once. Here the sequenced sample was tumor tissue, taken after nivolumab (anti-PD-1) treatment. Every receptor here comes from a person between 40 and 85 years old with oral cavity squamous cell carcinoma.

The V gene is TRBV2, the J gene TRBJ2-1; no definite D call. The CDR3 has 13 residues. Deletions cut 4 bases from V and 3 bases from J, with 7 bases between. Germline V gives CDR1 SNHLY, CDR2 FYNNEI. The CDR3 region has the DNA TGTGCCAGCAGTGGTCTAGACTACAATGAGCAGTTCTTC. This codes for CASSGLDYNEQFF.

This clone was picked up a small number of times. The chain carries TRBV7-2 and TRBJ2-5; 12 bases fit TRBD2. Trimming at V came to 4 bases and at J to 6 bases, leaving 6 bases not matched to a gene. CDR1 is SGHTA and CDR2 is FQGNSA in the germline V gene. The CDR3 consists of 15 residues. CDR3 protein: CASSSTSGGRKTQYF. The CDR3, as DNA: TGTGCCAGCAGCTCGACTAGCGGGGGCAGGAAGACCCAGTACTTC.

This clone showed up many times. The gene calls are TRBV9 and TRBJ2-1; no firm D call. CDR1 and CDR2 from the germline V gene are SGDLS and YYNGEE. CDR3 length: 14 amino acids. V lost 0 bases to trimming and J lost 7 bases, with 11 bases between them. CDR3 sequence reads: CASSVVDAKNEQFF. The CDR3 nucleotides are TGTGCCAGCAGCGTAGTGGACGCCAAGAATGAGCAGTTCTTC.

This clone turned up a few times. The V and J genes are TRBV6-5 and TRBJ2-3; D gene uncertain. Per germline, CDR1 MNHEY and CDR2 SVGAGI. CDR3 length: 13 residues. The germline V and J ends were trimmed by 6 bases and 1 base, with 8 bases remaining between them. The CDR3 reads CASRAPGTDTQYF. The DNA of the CDR3 is TGTGCCAGCAGAGCCCCAGGCACAGATACGCAGTATTTT.

As concerns this clone: Other DNA sequences from this sample encode an identical CDR3 as well. The chain has TRBV5-1 and TRBJ1-3, with TRBD1 matching 7 bases. The CDR3 sequence is 14 residues long. Germline V gene data show CDR1 as SGHRS and CDR2 as YFSETQ. V shed 2 bases and J 4 bases; nucleotides not matched to a gene: 3. The CDR3: CASSLGDSGNTIYF. CDR3 nucleotides: TGCGCCAGCAGCTTAGGGGACAGCGGAAACACCATATATTTT.

This clone showed up many times. The chain has TRBV2 and TRBJ1-1; D remains unclear. Germline CDR1 and CDR2: SNHLY and FYNNEI. Between the trimmed V and J ends, which lost 3 bases and 7 bases, there was a span of 15 bases. The CDR3 sequence is 14 residues long. The CDR3 bases are TGTGCCAGCAGTGAGAGGGTCGGGCAAGTTGAAGCTTTCTTT. This encodes CASSERVGQVEAFF.

This clone was seen only once. The rearrangement links TRBV7-2 to TRBJ2-7; the match to TRBD2 covers 10 bases. The V gene's germline CDR1 is SGHTA and CDR2 FQGNSA. The CDR3 extends over 16 amino acids. J gave up 0 bases and V 5 bases, and 7 bases lay outside the gene matches. CDR3 coding DNA: TGTGCCAGCAGCCCAAAGCGGGGGGGGTCCTCCTACGAGCAGTACTTC. Encoded protein: CASSPKRGGSSYEQYF.

This clone has just a few counts. V is TRBV27 and J is TRBJ1-1; the D gene is possibly TRBD1 (5 bases). The length of the CDR3 is 14 residues. The germline CDR1 and CDR2 sequences are MNHEY and SMNVEV (reference sequence). V was pared by 5 bases and J by 8 bases, with 18 bases between. The CDR3 nucleotides are TGTGCCAGCAGTCAACAGGCCTGGGGGATCGAAGCTTTCTTT. This codes for CASSQQAWGIEAFF.

This clone has a handful of counts. DNA of the CDR3: TGTGCCAGTAGTATTTTTAGCGGGGAGTACAATGAGCAGTTCTTC. It codes for CASSIFSGEYNEQFF. The chain combines TRBV19 with TRBJ2-1; 8 bases fit TRBD2. Germline V gene lookup returns CDR1 LNHDA and CDR2 SQIVND (reference sequence). The V segment lost 3 bases and the J segment 4 bases; nucleotides outside the gene matches: 5. The CDR3 has 15 amino acids.

This clone has just a few counts. The CDR3 DNA is TGTGCCAGCAGTGTGGACCTCTCTGGGGCCAACGTCCTGACTTTC. Amino acid sequence: CASSVDLSGANVLTF. The chain joins TRBV6-1 to TRBJ2-6; D ambiguous. Trimming removed 4 bases at V and 0 bases at J, with 7 bases between. Germline CDR1 MNHNS, CDR2 SASEGT. The CDR3 consists of 15 residues.

This clone has a single count. V and J are TRBV5-1 and TRBJ2-1, with 10 bases fitting TRBD2. CDR1 SGHRS and CDR2 YFSETQ come from the germline V gene. This CDR3 contains 15 residues. J lost 7 bases, V lost 5 bases, and 9 bases had no gene match. CDR3 loop: CASSLQAGGRNEQFF. CDR3 sequence (DNA): TGCGCCAGCAGTTTGCAAGCGGGGGGGCGGAATGAGCAGTTCTTC.

V gene TRBV7-2 combines with J gene TRBJ1-5; the D is unclear. Germline V gene lookup returns CDR1 SGHTA and CDR2 FQGNSA. The CDR3 is 13 amino acids. Trimming pared 5 bases from V and 3 bases from J, leaving 8 bases between. CDR3 in DNA: TGTGCCAGCAGCGCCGGGATCAATCAGCCCCAGCATTTT. Translation gives CASSAGINQPQHF.

CDR3 sequence (DNA): TGTGCCAGCAGCGTCCGGGCAGGGCGGGGCAACTACGAGCAGTACTTC. This translates into CASSVRAGRGNYEQYF. The rearrangement links TRBV9 to TRBJ2-7; TRBD2 might be the D (6 bases). Trimming stripped 2 bases from V and 3 bases from J, with 18 bases between. Germline V lookup: CDR1 SGDLS, CDR2 YYNGEE. This CDR3 region has 16 residues.

This clone occurred a few times. V gene TRBV7-6 combines with J gene TRBJ2-2, with no clear D. The CDR3 is 15 residues long. Trimming pared 2 bases from V and 0 bases from J, leaving 7 bases between. Germline assignment: CDR1 SGHVS and CDR2 FNYEAQ. The CDR3 DNA is TGTGCCAGCAGCTTACGACCTTCGAACACCGGGGAGCTGTTTTTT. It specifies CASSLRPSNTGELFF.

This sequence joins TRBV7-2 and TRBJ2-5; weak D call: TRBD1 (5 bases). The CDR3 runs to 11 residues. With 5 bases removed from V and 9 bases from J, the gap between germline ends came to 10 bases. CDR1 and CDR2 (germline): SGHTA, FQGNSA. The CDR3 protein is CASSPGWSQYF. The DNA of the CDR3 is TGTGCCAGCAGCCCAGGGTGGTCCCAGTACTTC.

This clone appeared a few times. The CDR3 is CASSDRVKEKLFF. The DNA for the CDR3 is TGTGCCAGCAGCGACAGGGTCAAGGAAAAACTGTTTTTT. The V and J genes are TRBV14 and TRBJ1-4, with 7 nucleotides matching TRBD1. The CDR3 is made up of 13 amino acids. Looked up from germline, CDR1 is SGHDN and CDR2 is FVKESK. V dropped 5 bases and J dropped 8; count of bases not matched to a gene: 5.

This clone showed up just a few times. This chain joins TRBV6-5 and TRBJ1-2; D unresolved. The V gene's germline CDR1 is MNHEY and CDR2 SVGAGI. The CDR3 is made up of 15 amino acids. Deletions cut 4 bases from V and 1 base from J, with 13 bases between. CDR3 region: CASSSQPVLNYGYTF. DNA for the CDR3: TGTGCCAGCAGTTCCCAGCCCGTCCTTAACTATGGCTACACCTTC.

The V call is TRBV6-1, the J call TRBJ2-7; tentative D call: TRBD1 (6 bases). Germline V gene data show CDR1 as MNHNS and CDR2 as SASEGT. CDR3 length equals 11 residues. Trimming stripped 5 bases from V and 11 bases from J, with 13 bases between. In nucleotides, the CDR3 is TGTGCCAGCAGTTACGGGGCAGGGGAGTACTTC. It yields the protein CASSYGAGEYF.